A selection of T cell receptor beta chains follows, all from one sample in a study of cytomegalovirus exposure and HLA in healthy donors. Clones were read by immunoSEQ multiplex PCR, and TCRdb kept only the in-frame ones, dropping some. The sample consists of about 54,000 clones, about nine tenths of them appearing once. Sequenced input: PBMCs. These receptors came from a woman aged 18-29 years in good health and CMV-seropositive. Each CDR3 is given without its conserved first and last residue.

J gene: TRBJ2-7; V gene: TRBV15; CDR3 protein: ATSRGTGSEQY
J gene: TRBJ2-3; V gene: TRBV14; CDR3 protein: ASSQVSADTQY
J gene: TRBJ1-5; V gene: TRBV4-2; CDR3 protein: ASSQDHGGGGYNQPQH
J gene: TRBJ1-1; V gene: TRBV27; CDR3 protein: ASSFGQGQVGNTEAF
J gene: TRBJ2-1; V gene: TRBV7-7; CDR3 protein: ASSSSSGGIDEQF
J gene: TRBJ2-5; V gene: TRBV11-2; CDR3 protein: ASSLGLPETQY
J gene: TRBJ1-1; V gene: TRBV6-1; CDR3 protein: ASSPPGVGTEAF
J gene: TRBJ2-2; V gene: TRBV5-1; CDR3 protein: ASSLKAGTPDVGELF
J gene: TRBJ1-1; V gene: TRBV18; CDR3 protein: ASSQSSGGRTEAF
J gene: TRBJ2-5; V gene: TRBV5-4; CDR3 protein: ASSRGTSGQETQY
J gene: TRBJ2-7; V gene: TRBV23-1; CDR3 protein: ASSRPGQRAYEQY
J gene: TRBJ2-1; V gene: TRBV11-3; CDR3 protein: ASSLEGSSYNEQF